This is a list of T cell receptor beta chains from one sample in a study of cytomegalovirus exposure and HLA in healthy donors. Clones were read by immunoSEQ multiplex PCR, and TCRdb kept only the in-frame ones, dropping some. The sample consists of about 95,000 clones, 65% to 80% of them appearing once. The material sequenced was PBMCs. These receptors were taken from a woman in her fifties or sixties in good health and CMV-seropositive. Both conserved end residues are part of each CDR3. D genes are given only for firm matches. The size entry is marked missing in some rows and otherwise reads once, few, many or a size class.

TRBJ1-5	few	TRBV19	TRBD1	TGTGCCAGTACCCCCCCAGGGGGTCAGCCCCAGCATTTT	CASTPPGGQPQHF
TRBJ2-4	-	TRBV9	-	TGTGCCAGCAGCGCCGACAGCAGCTTATTAGACATTCAGTACTTC	CASSADSSLLDIQYF
TRBJ1-1	-	TRBV2	TRBD1	TGTGCCAGCAGCCTCGACAGGGTTGAAGCTTTCTTT	CASSLDRVEAFF
TRBJ2-5	once	TRBV10-2	TRBD2	TGCGCCAGCAGCGGGTGGGGTAGCGGGTTAGAGACCCAGTACTTC	CASSGWGSGLETQYF
TRBJ2-1	-	TRBV27	TRBD1	TGTGCCAGCAGTTTAGGGACAGGGGAAGATGAGCAGTTCTTC	CASSLGTGEDEQFF
TRBJ1-5	-	TRBV6-6	-	TGTGCCAGCAGCGCCACAAGCAATCAGCCCCAGCATTTT	CASSATSNQPQHF
TRBJ1-1	-	TRBV28	TRBD1	TGTGCCAGCAGTTTGAGACAGGGGGCTGAAGCTTTCTTT	CASSLRQGAEAFF
TRBJ2-1	-	TRBV9	TRBD2	TGTGCCAGCAGCGTAGTTGGAGGGACTAGCGGGAGCATTGAGCAGTTCTTC	CASSVVGGTSGSIEQFF
TRBJ2-7	-	TRBV10-2	-	TGCGCCAGCAACCCCCTGGGCGGGCTCTACGAGCAGTACTTC	CASNPLGGLYEQYF
TRBJ1-4	-	TRBV19	-	TGTGCCAGTAGTATAAAAGCCCCCGGGAGTGAAAAACTGTTTTTT	CASSIKAPGSEKLFF
TRBJ2-3	-	TRBV5-6	TRBD1	TGTGCCAGCAGCACAATGACAGGGGGAGAAGATGCAGATACGCAGTATTTT	CASSTMTGGEDADTQYF
TRBJ2-5	-	TRBV28	TRBD2	TGTGCCAGCAGTGGGACTAGCGGAGAGACCCAGTACTTC	CASSGTSGETQYF
TRBJ1-4	once	TRBV10-3	-	TGTGCCATTTCCGGGGGGGGAGAAAAACTGTTTTTT	CAISGGGEKLFF
TRBJ2-3	few	TRBV28	TRBD2	TGTGCCAGCAGTTCCCGACTAGCGGGAGTTCTAGATACGCAGTATTTT	CASSSRLAGVLDTQYF
TRBJ2-5	-	TRBV2	TRBD2	TGTGCCAGCCGCCGGGAGGGCGGGCAAGAGACCCAGTACTTC	CASRREGGQETQYF
TRBJ1-2	-	TRBV29-1	-	TGCAGCGCCGAAGTCCGGGACAATCGAGGCTACACCTTC	CSAEVRDNRGYTF
TRBJ1-2	-	TRBV30	-	TGTGCCTCGACTGAAGATAACTATGGCTACACCTTC	CASTEDNYGYTF
TRBJ2-7	-	TRBV7-2	TRBD1	TGTGCCAGCAGCTTAACGGGACAGAGCTACGAGCAGTACTTC	CASSLTGQSYEQYF
TRBJ2-1	-	TRBV6-5	-	TGTGCCAGCGATGGAGGTGGTGAGCAGTTCTTC	CASDGGGEQFF
TRBJ2-1	-	TRBV11-3	-	TGTGCCAGCAGCTCCCGAGGGGGACCAGGCAATGAGCAGTTCTTC	CASSSRGGPGNEQFF
TRBJ2-6	-	TRBV10-1	-	TGCGCCAGCAGTGAAATGGGGCGCCTCTCTGGGGCCAACGTCCTGACTTTC	CASSEMGRLSGANVLTF
TRBJ1-6	-	TRBV28	-	TGTGCCAGCATTTCCCCAGGTCCTAATTCACCCCTCCACTTT	CASISPGPNSPLHF
TRBJ2-7	-	TRBV27	-	TGTGCCAGCAGGGAGACGGGATCTTTCCGCCTATACGAGCAGTACTTC	CASRETGSFRLYEQYF
TRBJ2-7	-	TRBV7-9	-	TGTGCCAGCAGCTTTCTTGCGGTAAACGAGCAGTACTTC	CASSFLAVNEQYF
TRBJ2-2	-	TRBV2	TRBD1	TGTGCCAGCAGTCCGACAGGGGGAACCGGGGAGCTGTTTTTT	CASSPTGGTGELFF
TRBJ2-1	-	TRBV12-1	-	TGTGCCAGCAGCTTTCGATTGGGGACTATGTCCTACAATGAGCAGTTCTTC	CASSFRLGTMSYNEQFF
TRBJ2-1	-	TRBV7-9	-	TGTGCCAGCAGCTCTCCTCGTACCATTCGGACTCCCGATGAGCAGTTCTTC	CASSSPRTIRTPDEQFF
TRBJ2-3	-	TRBV19	TRBD1	TGTGCCACGACCGGGACAGGGGGAGATACGCAGTATTTT	CATTGTGGDTQYF
TRBJ2-3	-	TRBV6-1	TRBD2	TGTGCCAGCAGTGAACCTAGCGGGATACCAGATACGCAGTATTTT	CASSEPSGIPDTQYF
TRBJ1-2	few	TRBV9	-	TGTGCCAGCAGCGTAGTCGCAGGGTTGGGCTACACCTTC	CASSVVAGLGYTF
TRBJ2-1	few	TRBV2	TRBD2	TGTGCCAGCAGTGAACTAGCGGGAGGTTCGAGCTCCTACAATGAGCAGTTCTTC	CASSELAGGSSSYNEQFF
TRBJ1-2	-	TRBV30	TRBD1	TGTGCCTGGAGGGGGACAGGGGGGGGCTATGGCTACACCTTC	CAWRGTGGGYGYTF
TRBJ2-6	-	TRBV19	TRBD1	TGTGCCAGTACTAGACGGACAGGGGTATCTACTGGGGCCAACGTCCTGACTTTC	CASTRRTGVSTGANVLTF
TRBJ2-7	-	TRBV21-1	-	TGTGCCAGCAGCAATAAAAGGGAGGGGATTGGGACTCCCTACGAGCAGTACTTC	CASSNKREGIGTPYEQYF
TRBJ2-2	-	TRBV5-1	-	TGCGCCAGCAGCTTGGACGCAGGGGACACCGGGGAGCTGTTTTTT	CASSLDAGDTGELFF
TRBJ1-1	-	TRBV28	-	TGTGCCAGCAGCCGACAGGCCGAGGGAGCTTTCTTT	CASSRQAEGAFF
TRBJ2-2	-	TRBV11-2	TRBD1	TGTGCCAGCAGCTTACCGGACAGGATGTTTGGCACCGGGGAGCTGTTTTTT	CASSLPDRMFGTGELFF
TRBJ2-3	-	TRBV28	-	TGTGCCAGCCTCGCTTCGGACAGAGCCACAGATACGCAGTATTTT	CASLASDRATDTQYF
TRBJ2-5	few	TRBV14	TRBD1	TGTGCCAGCAGCCAAGCCAACAGGGGGCCTTTTTTCCTACAAGAGACCCAGTACTTC	CASSQANRGPFFLQETQYF
TRBJ1-4	-	TRBV10-2	-	TGCGCCAGCAGTGAGTTGGGGAGTGAAAAACTGTTTTTT	CASSELGSEKLFF
TRBJ1-4	few	TRBV4-3	-	TGCGCCAGCAGCCGGAGTATCTCCCGGGGTGGGAGTAATGAAAAACTGTTTTTT	CASSRSISRGGSNEKLFF
TRBJ2-1	-	TRBV15	-	TGTGCCACCAGCAGAGATCCGACAGTATACAATGAGCAGTTCTTC	CATSRDPTVYNEQFF